The 21 T cell receptor beta chains reported below all come from one sample, sequenced in a study of tumor-infiltrating lymphocytes in primary liver carcinoma. TCR beta cDNA was prepared out of approximately 500 ng total RNA by means of a constant-region primer. Library construction for TCR beta comprised three nested multiplex PCR rounds performed with slightly modified ARM-PCR. A C-beta reverse primer was combined with TRBV1-TRBV30 forward primers in the first two PCR rounds, and each round had approximately 10 cycles. TCRdb reprocessed the multiplex PCR reads via MiXCR and lists one record per CDR3 protein. The data contain approximately 42,000 distinct CDR3 sequences, around 75% of them seen just once; the ten biggest clones take up 38%. Unsorted bulk tissue of about 18-32 mg yielded co-extracted RNA and DNA. The sequencing sample was made of tumor-adjacent normal liver tissue. The receptors derive from a woman in her twenties or thirties with primary liver carcinoma and hepatitis B virus infection.

With respect to this clonotype: The junction departs from germline at one end; a sequencing error may be responsible. The chain uses TRBV12-3 or TRBV12-4 and TRBJ2-3, with TRBD2 as a possible D gene (5 bases). This CDR3 has 16 amino acids. The CDR3: CASSPLGEGPKDKQYF. The CDR3 DNA reads as TGTGCCAGCAGTCCCCTGGGTGAGGGCCCAAAGGATAAGCAGTATTTT.

A note on this clonotype: One end of the junction is discordant with germline, which a read error may explain. The rearrangement uses TRBV7-8 and TRBJ2-5, with D perhaps TRBD2 (6 bases). Per the germline V gene, CDR1 is SGHVS and CDR2 is FQNEAQ. The CDR3 runs to 16 residues. The CDR3 DNA sequence: TGTGCCAGCAGCCCCCCGCGGGGAGCGGTCCATGAGACTCAGTACTTC. It encodes CASSPPRGAVHETQYF.

Note on this clonotype: Mismatch with germline at one junction end may stem from a read error. V gene TRBV4-1 combines with J gene TRBJ2-5; TRBD2 matches at 7 bases. Germline lookup yields CDR1 MGHRA and CDR2 YSYEKL. This CDR3 contains 14 residues. CDR3 coding DNA: TGCGCCAGCAACCAAGAAGGGAGGGCCGTAACCCATTACTTC. Its protein is CASNQEGRAVTHYF.

V gene TRBV11-2 combines with J gene TRBJ1-2; D possibly corresponds to TRBD1 (6 bases). Germline V gene data show CDR1 as SGHAT and CDR2 as FQNNGV. The CDR3 consists of 13 residues. V lost 3 bases, J lost 4 bases, and 9 bases lay in between. The CDR3 is CASSFGQPYGYTF. The CDR3 region has the DNA TGTGCCAGCAGCTTTGGACAGCCCTATGGCTACACCTTC.

On this clonotype itself: The junction departs from the called germline gene at one end, perhaps through a read error. The J gene is TRBJ2-4, the V gene TRBV5-4, with a weak D call TRBD2 (5 bases). The CDR3 extends over 15 amino acids. In germline, CDR1 is SGHNT, CDR2 YYREEE (reference sequence). The CDR3 region is CAGSLGGLTKNIQYF. CDR3 nucleotides: TGTGCCGGCAGCTTGGGCGGACTTACCAAAAACATTCAGTACTTC.

Many counts were recorded for this clonotype. This chain connects TRBV4-1 to TRBJ2-7; D gene ambiguous. There are 18 residues in the CDR3. CDR1 and CDR2 (germline): MGHRA, YSYEKL. Trimming pared 1 base from V and 3 bases from J, leaving 22 bases between. DNA for the CDR3: TGCGCCAGCAGCCAAGCCCTCTCCGGCGGTCCTCTTCTCTACGAGCAGTACTTC. As protein: CASSQALSGGPLLYEQYF.

This chain uses TRBV28 with TRBJ1-1; no definite D call. The CDR3 extends over 14 amino acids. CDR1 MDHEN and CDR2 SYDVKM come from the germline V gene. Trimming removed 6 bases at V and 14 bases at J, with 25 bases between. The DNA of the CDR3 is TGTGCCAGCAGGCTCGGCCCGCTGAACACTGAAACCTTCTTT. This codes for CASRLGPLNTETFF.

This clonotype was seen once. The missing conserved phenylalanine or tryptophan at the end of this CDR3 makes a read error likely. The limits of the CDR3 on the DNA are not certain, so only TCRdb's listed CDR3 is given. V is TRBV11-2 and J is TRBJ2-1; no DNA check was done on the table's D call, TRBD1. The CDR3 sequence runs 15 residues, both termini included. Germline V CDR1 and CDR2: SGHAT, FQNNGV. The CDR3 sequence is CASRGQGGAYNEHSS.

The V gene is TRBV4-2, the J gene TRBJ2-1; 7 bases match TRBD2. With V trimmed by 4 bases and J by 6 bases, 9 bases remained unmatched. CDR3 length: 15 residues. Germline V gene lookup returns CDR1 LGHNA and CDR2 YNFKEQ. The CDR3 coding sequence is TGTGCCAGCAGCCCGATGGGGCGGGGGTTCAATGAGCAGTTCTTC. Its protein product is CASSPMGRGFNEQFF.

On this clonotype itself: A much larger clone lies one base from this, so it may be a read error. The genes are TRBV10-3 and TRBJ2-1; 7 bases agree with TRBD1. Germline V gives CDR1 ENHRY, CDR2 SYGVKD. V shed 2 bases and J 8 bases; nucleotides not matched to a gene: 6. The CDR3 loop spans 14 amino acids. The CDR3 region is CAISERNRGHEQFF. CDR3 bases: TGTGCCATCAGTGAGCGGAACAGGGGCCATGAGCAGTTCTTC.

Comments on this clonotype: The junction and the germline gene differ at one end; a read error may be behind it. The rearrangement links TRBV6-5 to TRBJ1-6, with D hard to call. Per the germline V gene, CDR1 is MNHEY and CDR2 is SVGAGI. CDR3 length: 16 residues. DNA of the CDR3: TGTGCCAGCAGTACACAGTCTGCCATATATAATTCACCCTTCCACTTC. Translated: CASSTQSAIYNSPFHF.

Note on this clonotype: Since the CDR3 does not end with the conserved phenylalanine or tryptophan, this likely comes from a read error. The V call is TRBV5-4, the J call TRBJ2-5; 14 bases fit TRBD2. Germline values: CDR1 SGHNT, CDR2 YYREEE (reference sequence). The CDR3 has 16 residues. Trimming cost V 0 bases and J 5 bases; bases outside gene matches: 3. The CDR3 spells CASSLVWTSGRETQYS. CDR3 sequence (DNA): TGTGCCAGCAGCTTGGTATGGACTAGCGGGAGGGAGACCCAGTACTCC.

By share of the sample, this clonotype is medium-sized. The chain links TRBV29-1 to TRBJ1-1; D is unresolved. Germline lookup yields CDR1 SQVTM and CDR2 ANQGSEA. The CDR3 consists of 13 residues. V lost 5 bases and J lost 4, with 14 bases in between. For the CDR3, the DNA is TGCAGCGTTCTCAGCGGGAGAACCACTGAAGCTTTCTTT. Residues: CSVLSGRTTEAFF.

Of note for this clonotype: One end of the junction is discordant with germline, which a read error may explain. The chain has TRBV5-1 and TRBJ2-5; maybe TRBD1 (5 bases). Germline loops: CDR1 SGHRS, CDR2 YFSETQ. There are 15 residues in the CDR3. DNA for the CDR3: TGTGCCAGCAGCCACGACAGTGTTGGGCAAGAGACCCATTACTTC. Encoded protein: CASSHDSVGQETHYF.

J is TRBJ2-3 and V is TRBV11-2, with D tentatively TRBD2 (5 bases). CDR1 is SGHAT and CDR2 is FQNNGV in the germline V gene. This CDR3 spans 17 amino acids. The CDR3 loop is CTSSSPDLPPSTDTQYF. The DNA of the CDR3 is TGTACAAGCAGCTCCCCGGACTTACCCCCTAGTACAGATACGCAGTATTTT.

In regard to this clonotype: A read error is possible here, since a much larger clone lies one base away. The missing conserved phenylalanine or tryptophan at the end of this CDR3 makes a read error likely. DNA for the CDR3: TGCGCCAGCTCCCAGGGGGCTGGAAACACCATATATTTG. Translating it yields CASSQGAGNTIYL. The V gene is TRBV5-1, the J gene TRBJ1-3; the match to TRBD1 covers 7 bases. Germline CDR1 SGHRS, CDR2 YFSETQ. This CDR3 is built from 13 residues. V dropped 7 bases and J dropped 2; count of bases not matched to a gene: 3.

Regarding this clonotype: One end of the junction varies from germline; a read error may be responsible. CDR3 residues: CATSLKPGGVGETQYF. The CDR3 DNA reads TGCGCCACCAGCTTGAAGCCAGGGGGCGTTGGGGAGACCCAGTACTTC. The rearrangement joins TRBV5-1 to TRBJ2-5; 8 bases fit TRBD1. CDR3 length: 16 residues. CDR1 and CDR2 from the germline V gene are SGHRS and YFSETQ.

As regards this clonotype: A read error is likely, as this CDR3 ends without the conserved phenylalanine or tryptophan. The gene calls are TRBV28 and TRBJ2-1, with D tentatively TRBD1 (6 bases). CDR1 and CDR2 from the germline V gene are MDHEN and SYDVKM. There are 17 residues in the CDR3. In DNA, the CDR3 is TGTGCCAGCAGTTCACCGTTGGGGGCCAGCTCCTACAATGGGCAGTTCATC. It translates to CASSSPLGASSYNGQFI.

To note about this clonotype: This CDR3 is missing its conserved last phenylalanine or tryptophan, likely due to a read error. The rearrangement uses TRBV11-2 and TRBJ2-7, with D perhaps matching TRBD1 (7 bases). The CDR3 loop spans 17 amino acids. CDR1 SGHAT and CDR2 FQNNGV come from the germline V gene. V was cut by 7 bases and J by 2 bases, with 24 bases left in between. The CDR3 loop is CASIITGGGSWTYEQYL. The CDR3 DNA reads TGTGCCAGCATTATCACTGGAGGGGGCTCTTGGACCTACGAGCAGTACTTA.

This clonotype was seen many times. The chain employs TRBV29-1 and TRBJ1-4, with 9 bases matching TRBD1. J was trimmed by 6 bases and V by 1 base; bases with no gene match: 6. Per the germline V gene, CDR1 is SQVTM and CDR2 is ANQGSEA. This CDR3 region has 15 residues. This CDR3 reads CSVEAGGQGYEKLFF. As DNA, the CDR3 is TGCAGCGTTGAAGCCGGGGGACAGGGCTATGAAAAACTGTTTTTT. The full variable domain, rest sourced from reference TRBV29-1 and TRBJ1-4, is SAVISQKPSRDICQRGTSLTIQCQVDSQVTMMFWYRQQPGQSLTLIATANQGSEATYESGFVIDKFPISRPNLTFSTLTVSNMSPEDSSIYLCSVEAGGQGYEKLFFGSGTQLSVL.

Turning to this clonotype: As the CDR3 is not closed by the conserved phenylalanine or tryptophan, this likely results from a read error. The rearrangement joins TRBV11-2 to TRBJ2-1; 7 bases line up with TRBD2. In germline, CDR1 is SGHAT, CDR2 FQNNGV. J lost 7 bases, V lost 5 bases, and 8 bases had no gene match. The CDR3 extends over 14 amino acids. This CDR3 is CASSLGGNWNEQFL. In DNA, the CDR3 is TGTGCCAGCAGCCTCGGGGGGAACTGGAATGAGCAGTTCTTA.